This entry describes one T cell receptor (beta chain). Its antigen is unknown. A junction end diverges from the germline sequence, so it may reflect a read error. The authors ran a second PCR of 7 to 11 cycles using a sample-barcoded 5' primer and a J-beta primer mix. From the 5' RACE reads, TCRdb called clonotypes with MiXCR, one entry per CDR3 protein. The sample lists about 970,000 distinct CDR3 sequences, roughly 50% seen once, with 20% to 25% in the top ten. The sample is drawn from a study of blood T cells in healthy people across ages. Broader study findings: Per-million-T-cell TCR beta diversity fell roughly linearly with age. Correlation between TCR beta diversity and naive T cell percentage was strong.

This CDR3 region has 15 residues. Germline V gene lookup returns CDR1 SEHNR and CDR2 FQNEAQ (reference sequence). The source is a woman aged 55-70 years in good health. This chain uses TRBV7-9 with TRBJ2-7, with TRBD2 matching over 10 bases. Input material: blood. CDR3 sequence reads: CVSTPSAGGSYEQYF. Here the CDR3 DNA reads TGTGTCAGCACCCCATCAGCGGGAGGGTCCTACGAGCAGTACTTC.